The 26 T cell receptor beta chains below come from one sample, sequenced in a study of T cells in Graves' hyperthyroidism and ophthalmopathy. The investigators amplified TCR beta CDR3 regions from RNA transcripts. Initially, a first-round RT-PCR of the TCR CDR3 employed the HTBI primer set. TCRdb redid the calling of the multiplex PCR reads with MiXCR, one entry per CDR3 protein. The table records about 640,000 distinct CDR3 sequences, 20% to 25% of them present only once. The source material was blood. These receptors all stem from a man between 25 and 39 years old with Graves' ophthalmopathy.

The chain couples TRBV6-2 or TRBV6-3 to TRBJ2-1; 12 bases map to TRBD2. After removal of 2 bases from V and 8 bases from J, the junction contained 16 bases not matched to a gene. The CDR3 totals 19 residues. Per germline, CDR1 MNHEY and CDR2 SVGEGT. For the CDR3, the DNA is TGTGCCAGCAGTTACCCCACCCCCGGACTAGCGGGAATTCTCGATGAGCAGTTCTTC. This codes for CASSYPTPGLAGILDEQFF.

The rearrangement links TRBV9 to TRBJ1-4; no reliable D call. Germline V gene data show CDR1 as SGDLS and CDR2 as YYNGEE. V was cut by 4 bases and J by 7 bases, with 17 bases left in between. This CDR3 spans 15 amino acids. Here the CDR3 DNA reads TGTGCCAGCAGCCCCCGGGAGGAGGAGGGTGAAAAACTGTTTTTT. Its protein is CASSPREEEGEKLFF.

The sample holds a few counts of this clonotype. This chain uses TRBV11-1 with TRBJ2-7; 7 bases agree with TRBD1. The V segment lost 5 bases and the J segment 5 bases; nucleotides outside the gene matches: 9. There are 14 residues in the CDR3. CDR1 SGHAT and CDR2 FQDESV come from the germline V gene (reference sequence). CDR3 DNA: TGTGCCAGCAGCCCGACAGGGCCAGGGGACGAGCAGTACTTC. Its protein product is CASSPTGPGDEQYF.

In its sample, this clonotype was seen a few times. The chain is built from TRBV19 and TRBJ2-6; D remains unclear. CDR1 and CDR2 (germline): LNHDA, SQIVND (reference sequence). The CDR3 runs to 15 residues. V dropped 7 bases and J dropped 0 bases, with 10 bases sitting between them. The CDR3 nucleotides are TGTGCCAGTAAACCTCCAGGCTCTGGGGCCAACGTCCTGACTTTC. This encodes CASKPPGSGANVLTF.

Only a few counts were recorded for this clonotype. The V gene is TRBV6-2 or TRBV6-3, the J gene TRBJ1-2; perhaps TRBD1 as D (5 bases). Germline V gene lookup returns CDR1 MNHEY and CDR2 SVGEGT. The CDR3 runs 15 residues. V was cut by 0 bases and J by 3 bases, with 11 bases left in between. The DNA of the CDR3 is TGTGCCAGCAGTTACTCAATCAGGGCGGACTATGGCTACACCTTC. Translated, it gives CASSYSIRADYGYTF.

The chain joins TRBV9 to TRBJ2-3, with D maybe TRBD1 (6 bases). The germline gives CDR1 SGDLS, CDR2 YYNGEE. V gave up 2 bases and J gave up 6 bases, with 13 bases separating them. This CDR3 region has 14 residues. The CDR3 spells CASSVYAGADTQYF. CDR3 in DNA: TGTGCCAGCAGCGTTTACGCAGGGGCTGATACGCAGTATTTT.

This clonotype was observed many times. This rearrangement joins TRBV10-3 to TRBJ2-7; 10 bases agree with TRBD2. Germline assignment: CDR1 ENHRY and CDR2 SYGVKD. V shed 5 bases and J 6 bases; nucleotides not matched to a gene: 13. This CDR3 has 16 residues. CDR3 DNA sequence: TGTGCCATCAGTAGGACTAGCGGTCCAGGAAATCGCGAGCAGTACTTC. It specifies CAISRTSGPGNREQYF.

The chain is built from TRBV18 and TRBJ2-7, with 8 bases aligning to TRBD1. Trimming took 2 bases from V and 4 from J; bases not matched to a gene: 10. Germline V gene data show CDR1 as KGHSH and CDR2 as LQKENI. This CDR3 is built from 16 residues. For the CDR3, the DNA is TGTGCCAGCTCACCAGCGGTGGCAGGGGGCCGGTACGAGCAGTACTTC. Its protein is CASSPAVAGGRYEQYF.

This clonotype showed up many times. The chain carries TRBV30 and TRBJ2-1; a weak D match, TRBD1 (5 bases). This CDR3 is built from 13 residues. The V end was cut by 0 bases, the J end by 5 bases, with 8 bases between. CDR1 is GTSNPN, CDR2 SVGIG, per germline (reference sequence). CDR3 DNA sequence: TGTGCCTGGAGTGTAATACAGGACAATGAGCAGTTCTTC. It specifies CAWSVIQDNEQFF.

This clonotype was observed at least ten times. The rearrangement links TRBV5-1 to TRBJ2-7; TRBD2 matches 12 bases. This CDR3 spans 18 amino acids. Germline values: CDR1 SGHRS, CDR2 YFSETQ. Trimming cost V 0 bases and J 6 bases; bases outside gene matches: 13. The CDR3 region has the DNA TGCGCCAGCAGCTTGGGGTCACTAGCGGGAGGCCAGGGGGGCGAGCAGTACTTC. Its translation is CASSLGSLAGGQGGEQYF.

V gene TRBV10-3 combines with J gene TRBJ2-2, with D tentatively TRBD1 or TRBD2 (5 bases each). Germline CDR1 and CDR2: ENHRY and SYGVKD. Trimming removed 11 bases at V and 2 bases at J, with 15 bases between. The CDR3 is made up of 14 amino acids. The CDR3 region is CAATGTLNTGELFF. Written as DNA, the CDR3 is TGTGCCGCCACCGGGACCCTTAACACCGGGGAGCTGTTTTTT.

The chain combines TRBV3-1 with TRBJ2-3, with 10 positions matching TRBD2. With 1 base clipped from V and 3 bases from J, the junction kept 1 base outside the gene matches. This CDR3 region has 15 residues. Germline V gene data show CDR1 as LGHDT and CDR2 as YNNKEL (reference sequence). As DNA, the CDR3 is TGTGCCAGCAGCCAAGTAGCGGGAGGTACAGATACGCAGTATTTT. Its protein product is CASSQVAGGTDTQYF.

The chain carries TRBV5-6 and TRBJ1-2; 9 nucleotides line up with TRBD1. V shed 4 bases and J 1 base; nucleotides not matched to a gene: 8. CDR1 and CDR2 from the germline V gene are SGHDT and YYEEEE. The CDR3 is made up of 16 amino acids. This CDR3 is CASSRRTGAVNYGYTF. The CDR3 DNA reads TGTGCCAGCAGCAGGAGGACAGGGGCCGTTAACTATGGCTACACCTTC.

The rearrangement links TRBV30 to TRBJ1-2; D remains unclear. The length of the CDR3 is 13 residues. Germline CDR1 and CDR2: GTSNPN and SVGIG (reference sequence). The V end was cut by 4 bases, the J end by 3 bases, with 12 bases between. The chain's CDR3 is CAWKGGEHYGYTF. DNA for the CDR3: TGTGCCTGGAAGGGCGGGGAACACTATGGCTACACCTTC.

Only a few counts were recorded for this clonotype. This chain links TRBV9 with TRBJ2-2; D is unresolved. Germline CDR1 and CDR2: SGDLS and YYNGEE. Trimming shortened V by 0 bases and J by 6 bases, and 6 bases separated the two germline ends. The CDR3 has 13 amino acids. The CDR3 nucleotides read TGTGCCAGCAGCGTAGTCCCTGCCGGGGAGCTGTTTTTT. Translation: CASSVVPAGELFF.

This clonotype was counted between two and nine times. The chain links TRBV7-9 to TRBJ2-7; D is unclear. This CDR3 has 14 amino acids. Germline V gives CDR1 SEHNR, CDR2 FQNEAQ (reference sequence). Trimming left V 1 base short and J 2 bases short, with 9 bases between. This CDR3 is CASSLDNKPYEQYF. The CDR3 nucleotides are TGTGCCAGCAGCTTAGATAATAAACCCTACGAGCAGTACTTC.

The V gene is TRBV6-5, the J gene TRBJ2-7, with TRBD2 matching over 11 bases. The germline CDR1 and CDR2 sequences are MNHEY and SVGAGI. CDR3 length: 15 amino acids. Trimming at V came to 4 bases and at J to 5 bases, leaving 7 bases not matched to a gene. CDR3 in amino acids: CASSSTSGRFNEQYF. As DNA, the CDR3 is TGTGCCAGCAGTTCCACTAGCGGGAGATTCAACGAGCAGTACTTC.

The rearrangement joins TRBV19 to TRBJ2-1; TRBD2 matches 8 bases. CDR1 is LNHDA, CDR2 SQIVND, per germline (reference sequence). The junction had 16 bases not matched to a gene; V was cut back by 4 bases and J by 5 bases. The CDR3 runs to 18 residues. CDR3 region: CASSTPPGVAGTHNEQFF. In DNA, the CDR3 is TGTGCCAGTAGTACCCCACCGGGGGTAGCGGGGACCCACAATGAGCAGTTCTTC.

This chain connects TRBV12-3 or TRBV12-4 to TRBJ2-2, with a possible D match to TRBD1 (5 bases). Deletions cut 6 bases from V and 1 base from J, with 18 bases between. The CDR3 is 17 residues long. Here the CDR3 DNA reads TGTGCCAGCAGGACCTCTTGGGGCCCATTGAACACCGGGGAGCTGTTTTTT. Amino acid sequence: CASRTSWGPLNTGELFF.

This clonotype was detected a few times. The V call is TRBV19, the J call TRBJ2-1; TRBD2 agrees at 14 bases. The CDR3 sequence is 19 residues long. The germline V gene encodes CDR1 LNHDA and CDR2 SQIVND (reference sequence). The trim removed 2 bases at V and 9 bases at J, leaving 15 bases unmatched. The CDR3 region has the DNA TGTGCCAGTAGTATAAGGGGACAAGGGACTAGCGGGAGTAGGGGTGAGCAGTTCTTC. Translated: CASSIRGQGTSGSRGEQFF.

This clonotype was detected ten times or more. CDR3 residues: CSAPEGSTEAFF. DNA for the CDR3: TGCAGTGCCCCGGAGGGGAGCACTGAAGCTTTCTTT. The V and J genes are TRBV20-1 and TRBJ1-1; the D gene is possibly TRBD1 (5 bases). The CDR3 runs to 12 residues. Trimming removed 6 bases at V and 4 bases at J, with 12 bases between. Looked up from germline, CDR1 is DFQATT and CDR2 is SNEGSKA (reference sequence).

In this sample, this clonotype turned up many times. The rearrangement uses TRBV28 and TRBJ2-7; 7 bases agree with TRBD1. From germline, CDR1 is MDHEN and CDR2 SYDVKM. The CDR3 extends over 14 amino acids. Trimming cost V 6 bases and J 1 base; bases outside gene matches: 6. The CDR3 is CASRTGERSYEQYF. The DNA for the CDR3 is TGTGCCAGCAGAACAGGGGAACGGTCCTACGAGCAGTACTTC.

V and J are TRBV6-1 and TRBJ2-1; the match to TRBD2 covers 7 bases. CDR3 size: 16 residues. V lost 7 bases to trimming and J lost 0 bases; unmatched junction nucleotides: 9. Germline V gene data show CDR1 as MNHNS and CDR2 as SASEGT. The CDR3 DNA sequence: TGTGCCAGCACCTACGGTCTAGCGGTCTCCTACAATGAGCAGTTCTTC. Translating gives CASTYGLAVSYNEQFF.

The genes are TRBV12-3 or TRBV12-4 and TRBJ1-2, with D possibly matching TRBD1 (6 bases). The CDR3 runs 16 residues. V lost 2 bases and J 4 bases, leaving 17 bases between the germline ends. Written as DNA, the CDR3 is TGTGCCAGCAGTTTAAGCCGTGGGGCAGGGGTCTATGGCTACACCTTC. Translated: CASSLSRGAGVYGYTF.

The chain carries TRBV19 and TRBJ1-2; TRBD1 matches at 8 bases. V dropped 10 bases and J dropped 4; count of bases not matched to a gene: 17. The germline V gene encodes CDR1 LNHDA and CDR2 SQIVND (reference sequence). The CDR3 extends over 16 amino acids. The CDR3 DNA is TGTGCCACCGAAAAATCCGGACAGGGCTACAGCTATGGCTACACCTTC. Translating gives CATEKSGQGYSYGYTF.

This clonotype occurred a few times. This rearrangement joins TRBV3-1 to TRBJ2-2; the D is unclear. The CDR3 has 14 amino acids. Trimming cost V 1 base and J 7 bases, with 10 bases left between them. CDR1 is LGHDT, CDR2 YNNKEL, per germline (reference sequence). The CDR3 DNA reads TGTGCCAGCAGCCAAGGGTGGCAAAGCGGGGAGCTGTTTTTT. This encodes CASSQGWQSGELFF.